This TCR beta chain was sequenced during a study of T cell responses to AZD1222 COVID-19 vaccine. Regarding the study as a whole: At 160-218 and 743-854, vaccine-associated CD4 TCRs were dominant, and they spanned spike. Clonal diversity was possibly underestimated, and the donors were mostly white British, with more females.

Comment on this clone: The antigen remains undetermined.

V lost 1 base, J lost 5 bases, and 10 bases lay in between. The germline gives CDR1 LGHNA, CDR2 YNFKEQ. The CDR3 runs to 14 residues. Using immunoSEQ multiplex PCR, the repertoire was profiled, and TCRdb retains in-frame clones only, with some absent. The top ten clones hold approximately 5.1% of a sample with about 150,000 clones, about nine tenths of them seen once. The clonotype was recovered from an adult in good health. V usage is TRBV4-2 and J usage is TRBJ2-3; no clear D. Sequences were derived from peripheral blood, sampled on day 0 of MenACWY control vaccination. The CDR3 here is CASSQAGVGDTQYF. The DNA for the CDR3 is TGTGCCAGCAGCCAAGCCGGAGTGGGAGATACGCAGTATTTT.